The 3 T cell receptor beta chains given below trace back to one sample, sequenced in a study of PD-L1 blockade in urothelial cancer. Profiled with immunoSEQ multiplex PCR; TCRdb holds only in-frame clones, not every one. This table has roughly 45,000 clones, around nine tenths appearing once. The sample in question was PBMCs, obtained around atezolizumab (anti-PD-L1) treatment. Every receptor here comes from a man aged 55 to 70 with urothelial cancer.

This sequence joins TRBV7-3 and TRBJ2-5, with D possibly matching TRBD2 (7 bases). The CDR3 is made up of 14 amino acids. V lost 2 bases, J lost 4 bases, and 11 bases lay in between. Germline V lookup: CDR1 SGHTA, CDR2 FQGTGA. The CDR3 sequence: CASSLGGAGETQYF. The CDR3 coding sequence is TGTGCCAGCAGCTTAGGGGGGGCAGGAGAGACCCAGTACTTC. The entire variable domain, with the rest obtained from reference TRBV7-3 and TRBJ2-5, is as follows: GAGVSQTPSNKVTEKGKYVELRCDPISGHTALYWYRQSLGQGPEFLIYFQGTGAADDSGLPNDRFFAVRPEGSVSTLKIQRTERGDSAVYLCASSLGGAGETQYFGPGTRLLVL.

J is TRBJ2-2 and V is TRBV5-4; TRBD2 matches at 10 bases. The length of the CDR3 is 14 residues. Germline lookup yields CDR1 SGHNT and CDR2 YYREEE (reference sequence). The junction had 2 bases not matched to a gene; V was cut back by 4 bases and J by 5 bases. CDR3 sequence reads: CASSPSGGTGELFF. Written as DNA, the CDR3 is TGTGCCAGCAGCCCTAGCGGGGGAACCGGGGAGCTGTTTTTT.

The chain couples TRBV2 to TRBJ1-6; D is ambiguous. V shed 4 bases and J shed 7 bases, with 11 bases lying between them. Per the germline V gene, CDR1 is SNHLY and CDR2 is FYNNEI. There are 14 residues in the CDR3. The CDR3, as DNA: TGTGCCAGCAGTGGGTCAGTAAGAAATTCACCCCTCCACTTT. It translates to CASSGSVRNSPLHF.